Sequencing of this TCR beta chain was carried out in a study of T cells in Graves' hyperthyroidism and ophthalmopathy. Study overall: At initial diagnosis, before any treatment had begun, peripheral blood was obtained.

In the ophthalmopathy cohort, Clinical Activity Score was at least 3, NOSPECS grade at least 4, and duration under 3 months. TCR beta CDR3 regions were amplified from RNA transcripts. When the TCR CDR3 underwent first-round RT-PCR, the HTBI primer set was used. TCRdb itself ran the multiplex PCR reads through MiXCR, one entry per CDR3 protein. The data hold about 250,000 distinct CDR3 sequences, with 22% observed a single time. Many counts were recorded for this clonotype. Deletions cut 3 bases from V and 3 bases from J, with 18 bases between. The CDR3 length is 16 residues. The V gene's germline CDR1 is MDHEN and CDR2 SYDVKM.

The receptor was isolated from a man younger than 40 with Graves' ophthalmopathy. What was sequenced was blood. The V call is TRBV28, the J call TRBJ2-7; no definite D call. The CDR3, as DNA: TGTGCCAGCAGTTTGAACCGGGCCCAGATCAACTACGAGCAGTACTTC. This encodes CASSLNRAQINYEQYF. Full variable domain (rest looked up from reference TRBV28 and TRBJ2-7): DVKVTQSSRYLVKRTGEKVFLECVQDMDHENMFWYRQDPGLGLRLIYFSYDVKMKEKGDIPEGYSVSREKKERFSLILESASTNQTSMYLCASSLNRAQINYEQYFGPGTRLTVT.